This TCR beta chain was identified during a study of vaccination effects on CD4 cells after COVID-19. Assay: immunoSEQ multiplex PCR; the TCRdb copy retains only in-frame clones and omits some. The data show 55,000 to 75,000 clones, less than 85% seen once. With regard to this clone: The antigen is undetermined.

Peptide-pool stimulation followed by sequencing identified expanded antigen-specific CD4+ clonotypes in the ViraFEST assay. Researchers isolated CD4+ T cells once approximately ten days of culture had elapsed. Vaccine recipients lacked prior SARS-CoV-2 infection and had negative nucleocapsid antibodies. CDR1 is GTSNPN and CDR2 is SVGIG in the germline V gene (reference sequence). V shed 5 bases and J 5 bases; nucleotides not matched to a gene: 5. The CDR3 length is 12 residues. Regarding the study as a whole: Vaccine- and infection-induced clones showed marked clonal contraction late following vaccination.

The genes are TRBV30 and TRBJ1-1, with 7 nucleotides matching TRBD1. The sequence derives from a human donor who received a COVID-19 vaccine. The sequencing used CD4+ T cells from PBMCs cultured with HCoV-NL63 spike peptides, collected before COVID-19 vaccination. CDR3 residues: CAWQGGGTEAFF. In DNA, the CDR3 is TGTGCCTGGCAGGGGGGAGGGACTGAAGCTTTCTTT. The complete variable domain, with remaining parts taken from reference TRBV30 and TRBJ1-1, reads SQTIHQWPATLVQPVGSPLSLECTVEGTSNPNLYWYRQAAGRGLQLLFYSVGIGQISSEVPQNLSASRPQDRQFILSSKKLLLSDSGFYLCAWQGGGTEAFFGQGTRLTVV.